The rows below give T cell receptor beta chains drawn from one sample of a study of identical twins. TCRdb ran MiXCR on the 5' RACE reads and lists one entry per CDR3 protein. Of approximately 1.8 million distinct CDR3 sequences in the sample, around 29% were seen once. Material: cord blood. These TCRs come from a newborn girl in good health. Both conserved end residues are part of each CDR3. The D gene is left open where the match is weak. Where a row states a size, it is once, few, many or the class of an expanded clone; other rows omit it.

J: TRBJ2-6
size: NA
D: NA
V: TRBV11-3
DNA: TGTGCCAGCAGCTTCCAGGGTTTGAACTCTGGGGCCAACGTCCTGACTTTC
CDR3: CASSFQGLNSGANVLTF

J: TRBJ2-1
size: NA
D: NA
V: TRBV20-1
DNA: TGCAGCACAGGGGGGGACCCCTGGATGTATGAGCAGTTCTTC
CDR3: CSTGGDPWMYEQFF

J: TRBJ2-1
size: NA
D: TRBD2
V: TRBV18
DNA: TGTGCCAGCTCACCAGGAGGCGGGAGTGCGGACAATGAGCAGTTCTTC
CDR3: CASSPGGGSADNEQFF

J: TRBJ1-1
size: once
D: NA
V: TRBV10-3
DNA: TGTGCCACATCAGCTCTAGGTGGGAGCGGGGGAGAAGCTTTCTTT
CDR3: CATSALGGSGGEAFF

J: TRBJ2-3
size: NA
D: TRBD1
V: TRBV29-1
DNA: TGCAGCGCCGAGAGGACAGGGAGCACAGATACGCAGTATTTT
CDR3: CSAERTGSTDTQYF

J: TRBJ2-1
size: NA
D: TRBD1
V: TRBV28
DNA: TGTGCCAGCAGACCCCCTGACAGGGGAGACTACAATGAGCAGTTCTTC
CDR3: CASRPPDRGDYNEQFF

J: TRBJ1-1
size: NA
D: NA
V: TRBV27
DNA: TGTGCCAGCAGTTTATCCCCAACCATGAACACTGAAGCTTTCTTT
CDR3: CASSLSPTMNTEAFF

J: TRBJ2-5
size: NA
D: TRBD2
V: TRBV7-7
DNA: TGTGCTAGCAGCTTAGTTTCACTAGCGGGAACGGAGACCCAGTACTTC
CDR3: CASSLVSLAGTETQYF

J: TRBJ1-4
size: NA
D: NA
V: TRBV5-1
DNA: TGCGCCAGCAGCTTGGGGGACAAGGCTAATGAAAAACTGTTTTTT
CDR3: CASSLGDKANEKLFF

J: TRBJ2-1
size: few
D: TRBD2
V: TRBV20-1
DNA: TGCAGTGCTTCACTAGCGGGAGGGCGGGCCTCCTACAATGAGCAGTTCTTC
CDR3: CSASLAGGRASYNEQFF

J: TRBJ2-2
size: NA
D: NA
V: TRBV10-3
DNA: TGTGCCATCAGTGAGGAGGGGCCGAACACCGGGGAGCTGTTTTTT
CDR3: CAISEEGPNTGELFF

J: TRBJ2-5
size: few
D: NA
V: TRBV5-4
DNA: TGTGCCAGCAGTTTCAGGGGCGCGACATTAGAGACCCAGTACTTC
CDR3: CASSFRGATLETQYF

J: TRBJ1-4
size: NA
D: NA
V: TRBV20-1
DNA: TGCAGTGCTAGAAAGGTGTCTAATGAAAAACTGTTTTTT
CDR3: CSARKVSNEKLFF

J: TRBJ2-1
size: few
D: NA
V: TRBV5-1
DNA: TGCGCCAGCAGCCCCAAAGGCGACAGTTACAATGAGCAGTTCTTC
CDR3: CASSPKGDSYNEQFF

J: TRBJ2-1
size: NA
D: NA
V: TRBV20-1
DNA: TGCAGTGCTAGGAGGCAAAACAATGAGCAGTTCTTC
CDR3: CSARRQNNEQFF

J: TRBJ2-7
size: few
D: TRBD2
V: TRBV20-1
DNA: TGCAGTGCTCCGGGACTACCCACCTACGAGCAGTACTTC
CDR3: CSAPGLPTYEQYF

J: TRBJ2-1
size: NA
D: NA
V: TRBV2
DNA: TGTGCCAGCAGACCCGCCTTTGGGGGCAATGAGCAGTTCTTC
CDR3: CASRPAFGGNEQFF

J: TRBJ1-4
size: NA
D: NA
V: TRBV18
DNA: TGTGCCAGCTCACCATCGACAGATGCAACTAATGAAAAACTGTTTTTT
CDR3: CASSPSTDATNEKLFF

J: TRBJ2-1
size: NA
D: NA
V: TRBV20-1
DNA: TGCAGTGCTCGACTAGGGGAGTACAATGAGCAGTTCTTC
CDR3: CSARLGEYNEQFF

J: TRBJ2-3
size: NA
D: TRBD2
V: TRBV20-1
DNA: TGCAGTGCTAGACGGAGCGGGGGGACTGGCACAGATACGCAGTATTTT
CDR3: CSARRSGGTGTDTQYF

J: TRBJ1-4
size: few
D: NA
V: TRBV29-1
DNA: TGCAGCGTTGATGCCTGCGTGCCACCCCCTACCGGGTCGGGTGAAAAACTGTTTTTT
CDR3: CSVDACVPPPTGSGEKLFF

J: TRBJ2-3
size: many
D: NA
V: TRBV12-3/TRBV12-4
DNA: TGTGCCAGCAGCGAGTCCCCGAGCACAGATACGCAGTATTTT
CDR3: CASSESPSTDTQYF

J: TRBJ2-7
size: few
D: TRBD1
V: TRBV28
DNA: TGTGCCAGCAAGACAGGGGGAAGCGAGCAGTACTTC
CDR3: CASKTGGSEQYF

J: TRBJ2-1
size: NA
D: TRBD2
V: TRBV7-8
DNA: TGTGCCAGCAGCTTAGCTAGACTAGCGGGGGGTGTGAATGAGCAGTTCTTC
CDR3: CASSLARLAGGVNEQFF

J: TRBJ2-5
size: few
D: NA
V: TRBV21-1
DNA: TGTGCCAGCAGCAAAGCTAGCGGGAGGCAAGAGACCCAGTACTTC
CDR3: CASSKASGRQETQYF

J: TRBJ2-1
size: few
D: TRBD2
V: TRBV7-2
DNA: TGTGCCAGCAGCTTAGCTAGGGTAGCGGGGATATACAATGAGCAGTTCTTC
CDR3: CASSLARVAGIYNEQFF

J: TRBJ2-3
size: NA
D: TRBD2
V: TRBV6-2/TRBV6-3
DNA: TGTGCCAGTCAGCGGGAGTCAGCAGATACGCAGTATTTT
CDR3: CASQRESADTQYF

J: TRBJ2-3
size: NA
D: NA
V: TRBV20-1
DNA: TGCAGTGCTAGAGGGGATAGGGGGAATGGGGATACGCAGTATTTT
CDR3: CSARGDRGNGDTQYF

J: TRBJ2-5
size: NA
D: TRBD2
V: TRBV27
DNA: TGTGCCAGCAGTCTAACTAGCGGGTTTATAAATGAGCAGTACTTC
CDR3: CASSLTSGFINEQYF

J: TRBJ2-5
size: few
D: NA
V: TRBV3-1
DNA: TGTGCCAGCAGCCCATATTCGGGCAGCGGGTTACAAGAGACCCAGTACTTC
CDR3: CASSPYSGSGLQETQYF

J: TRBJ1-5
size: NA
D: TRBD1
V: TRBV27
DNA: TGTGCCAGCAGATCGACAGGGCGGAATCAGCCCCAGCATTTT
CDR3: CASRSTGRNQPQHF

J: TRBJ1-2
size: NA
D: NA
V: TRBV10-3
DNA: TGTGCCATCACCAAAGGAGACGGACTCTATGGCTACACCTTC
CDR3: CAITKGDGLYGYTF

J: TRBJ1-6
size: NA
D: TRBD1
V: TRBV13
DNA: TGTGCCAGCAGCTCCCTAACCGGGACAGGGAATTCACCCCTCCACTTT
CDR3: CASSSLTGTGNSPLHF

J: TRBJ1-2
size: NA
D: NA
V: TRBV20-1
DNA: TGCAGTGCTAGAGACCCAGGGACCGGCTACACCTTC
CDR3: CSARDPGTGYTF

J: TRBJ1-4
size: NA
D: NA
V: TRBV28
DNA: TGTGCCAGCAGTCCACGCAAAGGTGTCAATGAAAAACTGTTTTTT
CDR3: CASSPRKGVNEKLFF

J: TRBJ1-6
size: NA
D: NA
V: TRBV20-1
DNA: TGCAGTGCTAGAGGGGGGCATTCACCCCTCCACTTT
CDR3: CSARGGHSPLHF

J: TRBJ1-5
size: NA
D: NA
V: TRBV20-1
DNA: TGCAGTGCTGGCCGAGTAGGTCAGCCCCAGCATTTT
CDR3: CSAGRVGQPQHF

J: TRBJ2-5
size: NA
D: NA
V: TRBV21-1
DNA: TGTGCCAGCAGCAAAAACGGAGAGACCCAGTACTTC
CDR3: CASSKNGETQYF

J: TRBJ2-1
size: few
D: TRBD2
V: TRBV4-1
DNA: TGCGCCAGCAGCCAAGTGGCGGGGGTCCCCAATGATGAGCAGTTCTTC
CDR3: CASSQVAGVPNDEQFF

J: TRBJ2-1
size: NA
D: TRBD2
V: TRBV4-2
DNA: TGTGCCAGCAGCCAAGTTAGAAGCGGGGGGGCCTACAATGAGCAGTTCTTC
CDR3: CASSQVRSGGAYNEQFF

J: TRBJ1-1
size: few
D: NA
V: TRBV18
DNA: TGTGCCAGCTCACCCGGAAGGGGGGACACTGAAGCTTTCTTT
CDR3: CASSPGRGDTEAFF

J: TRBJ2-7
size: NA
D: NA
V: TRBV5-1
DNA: TGCGCCAGCAGCTTGGGACACTCGAGCTCCTACGAGCAGTACTTC
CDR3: CASSLGHSSSYEQYF

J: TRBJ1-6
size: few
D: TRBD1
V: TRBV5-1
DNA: TGCGCCAGCAGCCGAAAGGACAGGGGAAATTCACCCCTCCACTTT
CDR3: CASSRKDRGNSPLHF

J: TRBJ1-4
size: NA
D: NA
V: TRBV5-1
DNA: TGCGCCAGCACGGACGGGGCCGATAATGAAAAACTGTTTTTT
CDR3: CASTDGADNEKLFF

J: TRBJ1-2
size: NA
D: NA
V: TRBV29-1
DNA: TGCAGCGTTGAGGGGGGTAGTGGTTGGGACTATGGCTACACCTTC
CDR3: CSVEGGSGWDYGYTF

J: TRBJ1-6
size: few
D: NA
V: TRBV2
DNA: TGTGCCAGCGACTTAAGTTCACCCCTCCACTTT
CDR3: CASDLSSPLHF

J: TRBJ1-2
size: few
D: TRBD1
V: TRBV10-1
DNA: TGCGCCAGCAGTGAGTCGACAGGGGGACTCTATGGCTACACCTTC
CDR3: CASSESTGGLYGYTF

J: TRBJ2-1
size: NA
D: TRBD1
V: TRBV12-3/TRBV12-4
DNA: TGTGCCAGCAGCCTAACAGGGGCTGGTAGCAATGAGCAGTTCTTC
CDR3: CASSLTGAGSNEQFF

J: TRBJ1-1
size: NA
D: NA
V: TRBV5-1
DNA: TGCGCCAGCAGCGATTCCTTTTTGGGGGGAGGTGAAGCTTTCTTT
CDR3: CASSDSFLGGGEAFF

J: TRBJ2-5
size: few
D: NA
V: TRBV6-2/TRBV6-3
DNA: TGTGCCAGCAGTCGAGGTAGGGGATTGGGAGAGACCCAGTACTTC
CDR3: CASSRGRGLGETQYF

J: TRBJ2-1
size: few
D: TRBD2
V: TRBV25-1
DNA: TGTGCCAGCAGTGAATTGGGTAGCGGGAGGGCCGGGGATGAGCAGTTCTTC
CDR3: CASSELGSGRAGDEQFF

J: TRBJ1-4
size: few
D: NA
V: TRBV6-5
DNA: TGTGCCAGCAGTTACGCGGCCAGGGTTAATGAAAAACTGTTTTTT
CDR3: CASSYAARVNEKLFF

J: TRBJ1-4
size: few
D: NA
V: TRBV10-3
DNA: TGTGCCATCAGTGAGGAGCCAGCAACTAATGAAAAACTGTTTTTT
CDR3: CAISEEPATNEKLFF

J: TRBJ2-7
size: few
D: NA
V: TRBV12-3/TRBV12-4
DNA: TGTGCCAGCAGTTCAATTAACCCCTACGAGCAGTACTTC
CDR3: CASSSINPYEQYF

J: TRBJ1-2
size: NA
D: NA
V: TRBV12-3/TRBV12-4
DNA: TGTGCCAGCAGTATCGGACAGTCCACCTTC
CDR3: CASSIGQSTF